This T cell receptor beta chain came from a study of radiotherapy plus CTLA-4 blockade in lung cancer. Study as a whole: An objective response was seen in roughly a sixth of patients, and disease control in just over 30%.

Chemo-refractory metastatic non-small-cell lung cancer patients received focal radiation with ipilimumab CTLA-4 blockade. Germline values: CDR1 MDHEN, CDR2 SYDVKM. There are 12 residues in the CDR3. Between the trimmed V and J ends, which lost 3 bases and 7 bases, there was a span of 9 bases. TCRdb keeps only in-frame clones here, not all; method: immunoSEQ multiplex PCR. The sample consists of roughly 30,000 clones, approximately 75% of them appearing once. In regard to this clone: The target antigen is unknown.

Study observations and caveats: TCR clones from tumors expanded in blood after radiotherapy plus ipilimumab.

The sequences come from peripheral blood, collected from a patient treated with radiotherapy plus ipilimumab. The sequence was obtained from a human donor with non-small cell lung cancer that progressed on radiotherapy plus ipilimumab. This rearrangement joins TRBV28 to TRBJ1-2; D remains unclear. DNA for the CDR3: TGTGCCAGCAGTTTCCGCCAGTTTGGCTACACCTTC. The encoded protein is CASSFRQFGYTF.